Following are 26 T cell receptor beta chains from one sample sequenced in a study of OX40 agonist ivuxolimab in advanced cancers. Assay: immunoSEQ multiplex PCR; the TCRdb copy retains only in-frame clones and omits some. The profile shows roughly 76,000 clones, about 85% of them singletons. Material: CD4+ or CD8+ T cells sorted from blood, obtained in a trial of the OX40 agonist ivuxolimab. All receptors derive from an adult with an advanced solid tumor such as melanoma, head and neck, liver or kidney cancer.

The chain is built from TRBV5-5 and TRBJ1-6; D unresolved. This CDR3 region has 15 residues. V was pared by 2 bases and J by 7 bases, with 13 bases between. Germline V gene sequence: CDR1 SGHKS, CDR2 YYEKEE (reference sequence). CDR3 sequence: CASSLSHGLNSPLHF. CDR3 DNA: TGTGCCAGCAGCTTAAGCCACGGGCTCAATTCACCCCTCCACTTT.

The chain employs TRBV28 and TRBJ2-7; TRBD1 is a possible D gene (5 bases). CDR3 length: 14 amino acids. V was trimmed by 4 bases and J by 2 bases, leaving 12 bases between them. CDR1 and CDR2 from the germline V gene are MDHEN and SYDVKM. The CDR3 DNA sequence: TGTGCCAGCAGTTCCATCAGGGAAACCTACGAGCAGTACGTC. It specifies CASSSIRETYEQYV.

Concerning this clone itself: The same CDR3 is also encoded by other DNA sequences in this sample. This rearrangement joins TRBV20-1 to TRBJ2-5, with TRBD2 as a possible D gene (6 bases). CDR3 length: 11 amino acids. Germline loops: CDR1 DFQATT, CDR2 SNEGSKA (reference sequence). The V gene lost 3 bases and the J gene lost 5 bases, with 7 bases spanning the gap. This CDR3 is CSARGRETQYF. CDR3 coding DNA: TGCAGTGCTAGGGGGAGGGAGACCCAGTACTTC.

The V and J genes are TRBV28 and TRBJ1-5; no clear D gene. Germline V CDR1 and CDR2: MDHEN, SYDVKM. The CDR3 covers 13 residues. V dropped 5 bases and J dropped 9 bases, with 14 bases sitting between them. The CDR3 DNA reads TGTGCCAGCAGTCCCCCAGGCTTAGGGCCCCAGCATTTT. As protein: CASSPPGLGPQHF.

The chain recombines TRBV18 with TRBJ2-2; D is perhaps TRBD1 (5 bases). CDR3 length equals 14 residues. Germline CDR1 and CDR2: KGHSH and LQKENI. With 2 bases removed from V and 3 bases from J, the gap between germline ends came to 7 bases. DNA for the CDR3: TGTGCCAGCTCACCAGGGGCCGACACCGGGGAGCTGTTTTTT. Translation gives CASSPGADTGELFF.

The rearrangement joins TRBV7-3 to TRBJ1-4; no firm D call. Trimming shortened V by 3 bases and J by 5 bases, and 10 bases separated the two germline ends. Germline V lookup: CDR1 SGHTA, CDR2 FQGTGA. The CDR3 is 14 residues long. The CDR3 sequence is CASSLSLGNEKLFF. The DNA of the CDR3 is TGTGCCAGCAGCTTGAGCCTAGGAAATGAAAAACTGTTTTTT.

This clone came up once. V is TRBV7-2 and J is TRBJ2-5, with 8 positions matching TRBD2. Germline V gene data show CDR1 as SGHTA and CDR2 as FQGNSA. The CDR3 length is 15 residues. The V gene end was trimmed by 6 bases and the J gene end by 2 bases; junction bases not matched to a gene: 8. CDR3 amino acids: CASRAGAGHQETQYF. The CDR3 DNA sequence: TGTGCCAGCAGAGCGGGGGCCGGGCATCAAGAGACCCAGTACTTC.

V usage is TRBV2 and J usage is TRBJ2-7; D may be TRBD1 or TRBD2 (5 bases each). Trimming cost V 7 bases and J 3 bases, with 13 bases left between them. Germline V gene sequence: CDR1 SNHLY, CDR2 FYNNEI. The CDR3 runs to 13 residues. The CDR3: CASTGRRIYEQYV. Here the CDR3 DNA reads TGTGCCAGCACGGGACGAAGAATCTACGAGCAGTACGTC.

The V call is TRBV27, the J call TRBJ1-6; 9 bases align to TRBD1. In germline, CDR1 is MNHEY, CDR2 SMNVEV (reference sequence). This CDR3 is built from 14 residues. J gave up 9 bases and V 3 bases, and 3 bases lay outside the gene matches. CDR3 nucleotide sequence: TGTGCCAGCAGTTTCGCGACAGGGGGTTCACCCCTCCACTTT. Translation gives CASSFATGGSPLHF.

This chain uses TRBV18 with TRBJ2-7; 9 nucleotides match TRBD2. Germline lookup yields CDR1 KGHSH and CDR2 LQKENI. CDR3 length equals 15 residues. The junction had 9 bases not matched to a gene; V was cut back by 3 bases and J by 6 bases. Here the CDR3 reads CASSPTAGGSSEQYF. The CDR3 DNA reads as TGTGCCAGCTCACCCACCGCGGGGGGGAGCTCCGAGCAGTACTTC.

The chain links TRBV2 to TRBJ1-2; D possibly corresponds to TRBD1 (6 bases). V was clipped by 7 bases and J by 8 bases, with 14 bases between them. The CDR3 has 12 amino acids. Germline CDR1 SNHLY, CDR2 FYNNEI. The DNA of the CDR3 is TGTGCCAGCACCCCAGGTGGGGGCGGCTACACCTTC. Encoded protein: CASTPGGGGYTF.

This clone has a single count. This chain links TRBV18 with TRBJ2-5, with TRBD2 as a possible D gene (5 bases). This CDR3 spans 14 amino acids. Per germline, CDR1 KGHSH and CDR2 LQKENI. Trimming stripped 0 bases from V and 4 bases from J, with 9 bases between. The CDR3 loop is CASSPPSSRETQYF. Written as DNA, the CDR3 is TGTGCCAGCTCACCACCCTCTAGCCGAGAGACCCAGTACTTC.

The CDR3 reads CASSVQRENTQYF. The CDR3 DNA follows: TGTGCCAGCAGCGTTCAGAGGGAGAATACGCAGTATTTT. The gene calls are TRBV9 and TRBJ2-3; TRBD2 might be the D (5 bases). CDR1 is SGDLS, CDR2 YYNGEE, per germline. The CDR3 is made up of 13 amino acids. V was trimmed by 2 bases and J by 7 bases, leaving 11 bases between them.

The J gene is TRBJ2-1, the V gene TRBV19, with 9 bases fitting TRBD2. Looked up from germline, CDR1 is LNHDA and CDR2 is SQIVND (reference sequence). J gave up 9 bases and V 5 bases, and 11 bases lay outside the gene matches. CDR3 length equals 15 residues. The CDR3 loop reads CASSVVAGARGEQFF. In DNA form, the CDR3 reads TGTGCCAGTAGTGTCGTAGCGGGGGCCAGAGGTGAGCAGTTCTTC. The full variable domain, with the rest looked up from reference TRBV19 and TRBJ2-1, is DGGITQSPKYLFRKEGQNVTLSCEQNLNHDAMYWYRQDPGQGLRLIYYSQIVNDFQKGDIAEGYSVSREKKESFPLTVTSAQKNPTAFYLCASSVVAGARGEQFFGPGTRLTVL.

This clone was seen a single time. V is TRBV7-2 and J is TRBJ2-7; maybe TRBD2 (6 bases). V was trimmed by 4 bases and J by 0 bases, leaving 19 bases between them. The CDR3 runs 17 residues. Germline CDR1 is SGHTA and CDR2 is FQGNSA. Here the CDR3 DNA reads TGTGCCAGCAGCTCCGCCTCTGTTAGCGGAGGCTCCTACGAGCAGTACTTC. Translating gives CASSSASVSGGSYEQYF.

This clone appeared once. The chain joins TRBV9 to TRBJ2-1, with D unclear. The CDR3 is 15 residues long. Per the germline V gene, CDR1 is SGDLS and CDR2 is YYNGEE. V shed 2 bases and J shed 2 bases, with 11 bases lying between them. This CDR3 reads CASSVGPNPYNEQFF. The CDR3 DNA reads TGTGCCAGCAGCGTTGGGCCTAATCCCTACAATGAGCAGTTCTTC.

This CDR3 is CASRVDPGFSYGYTF. In DNA, the CDR3 is TGTGCCAGCAGGGTCGATCCAGGGTTCTCCTATGGCTACACCTTC. The chain carries TRBV2 and TRBJ1-2; tentative D call: TRBD1 (5 bases). The CDR3 has 15 residues. CDR1 and CDR2 from the germline V gene are SNHLY and FYNNEI. V gave up 6 bases and J gave up 4 bases, with 18 bases separating them. The full variable domain, rest sourced from reference TRBV2 and TRBJ1-2, is EPEVTQTPSHQVTQMGQEVILRCVPISNHLYFYWYRQILGQKVEFLVSFYNNEISEKSEIFDDQFSVERPDGSNFTLKIRSTKLEDSAMYFCASRVDPGFSYGYTFGSGTRLTVV.

DNA of the CDR3: TGTGCCATCAGGCTCAGGGTTGGCGCCGAGCAGTACGTC. This sequence encodes CAIRLRVGAEQYV. This chain connects TRBV10-3 to TRBJ2-7; the D gene is possibly TRBD1 (5 bases). The CDR3 covers 13 residues. Germline CDR1 is ENHRY and CDR2 is SYGVKD. V was clipped by 6 bases and J by 6 bases, with 15 bases between them.

This clone came up a few times. The rearrangement links TRBV28 to TRBJ2-1, with 14 nucleotides matching TRBD2. The germline gives CDR1 MDHEN, CDR2 SYDVKM. The CDR3 is 15 residues long. V shed 3 bases, J shed 6 bases, and the junction held 1 base outside the gene matches. The CDR3: CASSFGTSGSNEQFF. The CDR3 coding sequence is TGTGCCAGCAGTTTTGGGACTAGCGGGAGCAATGAGCAGTTCTTC.

The chain employs TRBV6-6 and TRBJ1-5; 7 nucleotides line up with TRBD1. The V gene's germline CDR1 is MNHNY and CDR2 SVGAGI (reference sequence). The trim removed 6 bases at V and 4 bases at J, leaving 3 bases unmatched. The CDR3 length is 13 residues. CDR3 residues: CASSWGQNQPQHF. The CDR3 DNA follows: TGTGCCAGCAGCTGGGGACAGAATCAGCCCCAGCATTTT.

The J gene is TRBJ2-1, the V gene TRBV28; no reliable D call. CDR3 length equals 12 residues. V shed 6 bases and J shed 8 bases, with 11 bases lying between them. Per the germline V gene, CDR1 is MDHEN and CDR2 is SYDVKM. CDR3 DNA sequence: TGTGCCAGCAGAGGCTCCATGCATGAGCAGTTCTTC. Translating gives CASRGSMHEQFF.

The CDR3 sequence: CASSPEGRMNTEAFF. CDR3 nucleotide sequence: TGTGCCAGCTCACCGGAGGGGCGCATGAACACTGAAGCTTTCTTT. The chain has TRBV18 and TRBJ1-1; D is perhaps TRBD1 (5 bases). CDR1 is KGHSH and CDR2 is LQKENI in the germline V gene. The CDR3 extends over 15 amino acids. Trimming left V 3 bases short and J 0 bases short, with 11 bases between.

The V call is TRBV7-6, the J call TRBJ2-3; D may be TRBD1 (6 bases). The CDR3 is 17 amino acids. Per germline, CDR1 SGHVS and CDR2 FNYEAQ. V was pared by 2 bases and J by 0 bases, with 15 bases between. The DNA of the CDR3 is TGTGCCAGCAGCTTAATTGCAGGGGTCACTAGCACAGATACGCAGTATTTT. This sequence encodes CASSLIAGVTSTDTQYF.

The rearrangement uses TRBV27 and TRBJ1-5; 7 positions agree with TRBD1. CDR3 size: 18 residues. Trimming took 8 bases from V and 0 from J; bases not matched to a gene: 16. CDR1 is MNHEY, CDR2 SMNVEV, per germline (reference sequence). For the CDR3, the DNA is TGTGCCAGCCGGACAGGCCCTCTTTCCCCGCCTAGCAATCAGCCCCAGCATTTT. It encodes CASRTGPLSPPSNQPQHF.

V gene TRBV11-2 combines with J gene TRBJ2-7, with D possibly being TRBD1 (5 bases). From germline, CDR1 is SGHAT and CDR2 FQNNGV. V was shortened by 6 bases and J by 2 bases, with 17 bases between the two germline ends. The CDR3 extends over 15 amino acids. As DNA, the CDR3 is TGTGCCAGCAGACAAGGGGCAGGGTTAACCTACGAGCAGTACTTC. Translating it yields CASRQGAGLTYEQYF.

J is TRBJ2-7 and V is TRBV14; 7 bases line up with TRBD1. V trimming: 8 bases; J trimming: 3 bases; junction bases outside the gene matches: 7. CDR1 is SGHDN and CDR2 is FVKESK in the germline V gene. CDR3 length: 13 amino acids. This CDR3 reads CASRRDRDYEQYF. The CDR3 region has the DNA TGTGCCAGCCGACGGGACAGAGACTACGAGCAGTACTTC. Drawing the rest from reference TRBV14 and TRBJ2-7, the complete variable domain is EAGVTQFPSHSVIEKGQTVTLRCDPISGHDNLYWYRRVMGKEIKFLLHFVKESKQDESGMPNNRFLAERTGGTYSTLKVQPAELEDSGVYFCASRRDRDYEQYFGPGTRLTVT.